These T cell receptor beta chains were read from a single sample in a study of cytomegalovirus exposure and HLA in healthy donors. Using immunoSEQ multiplex PCR, the repertoire was profiled, and TCRdb retains in-frame clones only, with some absent. The sample includes 85,000 to 100,000 clones, 64% of them seen just once. The source material was PBMCs. The receptors come from a human donor in good health. CDR3s include the opening cysteine and the closing phenylalanine or tryptophan. The D gene is left open where the match is weak. Only some rows state a clone size, as once, few, many or a class for expanded clones.

abundance	j_gene	d_gene	v_gene	CDR3aa	CDR3nt
.	TRBJ1-4	TRBD1	TRBV9	CASSVTGGREKLFF	TGTGCCAGCAGCGTGACAGGGGGAAGAGAAAAACTGTTTTTT
few	TRBJ2-7	TRBD1	TRBV9	CASSPGTVYSYEQYF	TGTGCCAGCAGTCCCGGGACAGTTTATTCCTACGAGCAGTACTTC
.	TRBJ1-2	.	TRBV10-3	CAISHPPGQGNGYTF	TGTGCCATCAGTCATCCTCCAGGGCAGGGTAATGGCTACACCTTC
.	TRBJ2-2	TRBD2	TRBV6-5	CATKRGGFAGELFF	TGTGCCACCAAGCGGGGGGGGTTCGCCGGGGAGCTGTTTTTT
.	TRBJ2-1	.	TRBV5-1	CASSLRRGFHEQFF	TGCGCCAGCAGCTTGAGAAGGGGTTTCCATGAGCAGTTCTTC
.	TRBJ2-1	TRBD2	TRBV5-1	CASSWTLTSGGYNEQFF	TGCGCCAGCAGCTGGACCCTCACTAGCGGGGGTTACAATGAGCAGTTCTTC
.	TRBJ2-1	.	TRBV6-6	CASRPTRNNEQFF	TGTGCCAGCAGACCGACACGTAACAATGAGCAGTTCTTC
.	TRBJ2-7	TRBD1	TRBV5-1	CASSKGQYEQYF	TGCGCCAGCAGCAAGGGACAGTACGAGCAGTACTTC
.	TRBJ1-5	.	TRBV7-2	CASSPRGDQPQHF	TGTGCCAGCAGCCCCCGGGGGGATCAGCCCCAGCATTTT
.	TRBJ1-2	.	TRBV5-5	CASSLDLRRGYGYTF	TGTGCCAGCAGCTTGGATCTTAGGAGGGGCTATGGCTACACCTTC
few	TRBJ1-2	TRBD1	TRBV6-6	CASTRDRGPPRYGYTF	TGTGCCAGCACTCGGGACAGGGGGCCTCCCCGCTATGGCTACACCTTC
.	TRBJ1-1	.	TRBV4-2	CASSQGLSLGTEAFF	TGTGCCAGCAGCCAAGGACTCTCCCTCGGCACTGAAGCTTTCTTT
.	TRBJ2-1	TRBD2	TRBV19	CASSTVLAGTEYEQFF	TGTGCCAGTAGTACCGTACTAGCGGGGACCGAATATGAGCAGTTCTTC
.	TRBJ1-5	TRBD1	TRBV19	CASSRGTGGGQPQHF	TGTGCCAGTAGTAGGGGGACAGGGGGCGGTCAGCCCCAGCATTTT
.	TRBJ1-2	.	TRBV7-2	CASSLGGQGYGYTF	TGTGCCAGCAGCTTAGGTGGGCAGGGCTATGGCTACACCTTC
.	TRBJ2-4	.	TRBV6-5	CASSLVGQGNIQYF	TGTGCCAGCAGTTTGGTCGGGCAGGGAAACATTCAGTACTTC
.	TRBJ2-7	TRBD1	TRBV27	CASSFEQGFYEQYF	TGTGCCAGCAGTTTTGAACAGGGGTTCTACGAGCAGTACTTC
.	TRBJ2-3	TRBD2	TRBV2	CASKTSGGAGTDTQYF	TGTGCCAGCAAAACTAGCGGGGGGGCGGGTACAGATACGCAGTATTTT
.	TRBJ1-6	.	TRBV7-9	CASSPGPGDSPLHF	TGTGCCAGCAGCCCAGGGCCAGGGGATTCACCCCTCCACTTT
.	TRBJ2-3	TRBD2	TRBV6-6	CASRASGGTDTQYF	TGTGCCAGCAGGGCTAGCGGGGGCACAGATACGCAGTATTTT
.	TRBJ1-5	.	TRBV27	CASSSVGGFKGSNQPQHF	TGTGCCAGCAGTTCCGTCGGGGGTTTTAAGGGCAGCAATCAGCCCCAGCATTTT
.	TRBJ1-1	TRBD1	TRBV7-2	CASSLTGAKKYTEAFF	TGTGCCAGCAGCTTAACAGGGGCGAAAAAGTACACTGAAGCTTTCTTT
.	TRBJ2-1	TRBD2	TRBV6-1	CASSAERGGFEQFF	TGTGCCAGCAGTGCTGAGCGGGGGGGCTTTGAGCAGTTCTTC
few	TRBJ2-7	.	TRBV5-4	CASSSIYEQYF	TGTGCCAGCAGCAGCATATACGAGCAGTACTTC
once	TRBJ2-7	.	TRBV7-6	CASSLGAPYEQYF	TGTGCCAGCAGCTTAGGGGCCCCCTACGAGCAGTACTTC
.	TRBJ1-2	TRBD1	TRBV10-3	CAISGQGAANYGYTF	TGTGCCATCAGTGGGCAGGGGGCCGCCAACTATGGCTACACCTTC
few	TRBJ2-7	TRBD2	TRBV5-1	CASSQDLAGSPYEQYF	TGCGCCAGCAGCCAGGACCTAGCGGGGAGCCCCTACGAGCAGTACTTC
.	TRBJ2-1	.	TRBV18	CASSPPSGGAGNEQFF	TGTGCCAGCTCACCACCGTCGGGGGGCGCAGGCAATGAGCAGTTCTTC
few	TRBJ2-5	.	TRBV5-8	CANDHNEFWEETQYF	TGTGCCAACGACCATAATGAGTTCTGGGAGGAGACCCAGTACTTC
.	TRBJ2-3	TRBD2	TRBV11-3	CASSEQTSGLRTDTQYF	TGTGCCAGCAGCGAACAAACTAGCGGCCTGCGCACAGATACGCAGTATTTT